This T cell receptor beta chain was documented in a study of blood T cell repertoires in COVID-19. Clones were read by immunoSEQ multiplex PCR, and TCRdb kept only the in-frame ones, dropping some. The sample lists under 95,000 clones, just over 90% occurring once. The CDR3 length is 16 residues. Germline V CDR1 and CDR2: SGHRS, YFSETQ. Trimming removed 3 bases from V and 9 bases from J, with 22 bases in between. Input material: peripheral blood. J is TRBJ2-1 and V is TRBV5-1; weak D call: TRBD2 (6 bases). The sequence derives from a woman aged 45-60 years in a cohort sampled during active COVID-19. For the CDR3, the DNA is TGCGCCAGCAGCTCGGGCGGGACTGGATTTAGGGGTGAGCAGTTCTTC. It codes for CASSSGGTGFRGEQFF.